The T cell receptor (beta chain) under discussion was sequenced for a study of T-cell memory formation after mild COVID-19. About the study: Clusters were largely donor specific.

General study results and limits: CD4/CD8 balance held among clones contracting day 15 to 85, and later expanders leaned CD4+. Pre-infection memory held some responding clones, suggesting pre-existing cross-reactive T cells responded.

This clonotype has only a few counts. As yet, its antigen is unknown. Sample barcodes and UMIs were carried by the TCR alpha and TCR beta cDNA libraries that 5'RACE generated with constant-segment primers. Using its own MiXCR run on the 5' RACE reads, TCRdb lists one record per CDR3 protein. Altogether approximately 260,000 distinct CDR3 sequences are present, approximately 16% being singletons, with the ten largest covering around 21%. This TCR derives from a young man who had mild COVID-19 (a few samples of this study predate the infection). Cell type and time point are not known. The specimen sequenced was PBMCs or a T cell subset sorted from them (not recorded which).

CDR3 bases: TGCAGTGCTAGAGGACCCTGGGGGGCGAACAATGAGCAGTTCTTC. This sequence encodes CSARGPWGANNEQFF. The V and J genes are TRBV20-1 and TRBJ2-1; D is perhaps TRBD1 or TRBD2 (6 bases each). The V end was cut by 1 base, the J end by 5 bases, with 15 bases between. This CDR3 comprises 15 residues. CDR1 is DFQATT, CDR2 SNEGSKA, per germline (reference sequence).